The entry below describes one T cell receptor (beta chain). Its antigen is as yet unknown. Researchers ran the PCR with 60 Vbeta and 13 Jbeta primers. Produced via immunoSEQ multiplex PCR; TCRdb's table is partial and in-frame only. The sample records around 110,000 clones, about 86% being singletons. J was trimmed by 8 bases and V by 6 bases; bases with no gene match: 12. Germline CDR1 reads MNHNS; CDR2 reads SASEGT. This CDR3 contains 15 residues. This record comes from a study of cytomegalovirus exposure and HLA in healthy donors. Findings of the study overall: The presence/absence work took it that sequencing depth was about the same across donors.

The chain has TRBV6-1 and TRBJ2-1, with 8 positions matching TRBD2. The sequencing sample was made of PBMCs. The TCR sequence derives from a woman in her twenties or thirties in good health and CMV-seronegative. The DNA of the CDR3 is TGTGCCAGCAGCGAAAATAGCGGGATAATGTATGAGCAGTTCTTC. This sequence encodes CASSENSGIMYEQFF.